Each of the 10 T cell receptor beta chains below was sequenced from the same sample in a study of memory CD4+ T cells and cytomegalovirus serostatus. Sequenced by immunoSEQ multiplex PCR; TCRdb stores in-frame clones only, minus some. The sample consists of approximately 40,000 clones, around 80% of them appearing once. Single viable CD3+CD4+CD8-CD45RO+ cells were sorted as the memory CD4+ T cells. The sample comprised memory CD4+ T cells from blood. Source of these receptors: an adult in good health and CMV-seronegative.

CDR3 bases: TGCGCCAGCAGCTCGTCCGGGACAGGCACAGATACGCAGTATTTT. This sequence encodes CASSSSGTGTDTQYF. The chain joins TRBV5-1 to TRBJ2-3; 7 nucleotides line up with TRBD1. CDR1 is SGHRS, CDR2 YFSETQ, per germline. The V segment lost 3 bases and the J segment 1 base; nucleotides outside the gene matches: 5. This CDR3 comprises 15 residues.

The chain is built from TRBV7-3 and TRBJ2-1; D might be TRBD2 (6 bases). V lost 2 bases and J 8 bases, leaving 13 bases between the germline ends. This CDR3 has 14 residues. Germline V gene lookup returns CDR1 SGHTA and CDR2 FQGTGA. CDR3 nucleotide sequence: TGTGCCAGCAGCTTAGGGTGGACTACCGATGAGCAGTTCTTC. Translation gives CASSLGWTTDEQFF. Looking up the rest from reference TRBV7-3 and TRBJ2-1 gives the full variable domain: GAGVSQTPSNKVTEKGKYVELRCDPISGHTALYWYRQSLGQGPEFLIYFQGTGAADDSGLPNDRFFAVRPEGSVSTLKIQRTERGDSAVYLCASSLGWTTDEQFFGPGTRLTVL.

V and J are TRBV6-5 and TRBJ2-7, with D possibly TRBD1 on 7 matching bases. CDR3 length: 15 residues. Germline CDR1 reads MNHEY; CDR2 reads SVGAGI. V lost 6 bases to trimming and J lost 3 bases, with 18 bases between them. CDR3: CASRFRRDSYYEQYF. The CDR3 nucleotides read TGTGCCAGCAGGTTCAGGAGGGACAGCTACTACGAGCAGTACTTC.

V gene TRBV27 combines with J gene TRBJ2-5; TRBD1 agrees at 10 bases. V dropped 3 bases and J dropped 0; count of bases not matched to a gene: 7. The CDR3 sequence is 17 residues long. From germline, CDR1 is MNHEY and CDR2 SMNVEV (reference sequence). CDR3 sequence: CASSFRQGAEYQETQYF. For the CDR3, the DNA is TGTGCCAGCAGTTTTAGACAGGGGGCTGAGTACCAAGAGACCCAGTACTTC.

This clone was detected only a few times. Germline is not matched at one junction end, which may reflect a read error. V usage is TRBV20-1 and J usage is TRBJ2-1; 9 bases line up with TRBD2. The germline gives CDR1 DFQATT, CDR2 SNEGSKA (reference sequence). The CDR3 runs to 11 residues. The CDR3 bases are TGCAGAGTACAGGCCGGGACTAGCCGGATCTTC. Translated, it gives CRVQAGTSRIF.

The chain employs TRBV7-3 and TRBJ2-5; 11 bases line up with TRBD2. The J call may be wrong; the DNA end is better matched by TRBJ2-7. CDR1 is SGHTA, CDR2 FQGTGA, per germline. The CDR3 contains 14 residues. Here the CDR3 reads CASSVAGGPYEQYF. The DNA of the CDR3 is TGTGCCAGCAGCGTAGCGGGAGGGCCTTACGAGCAGTACTTC.

V and J are TRBV5-6 and TRBJ2-6; D unresolved. V gave up 3 bases and J gave up 0 bases, with 7 bases separating them. CDR1 is SGHDT and CDR2 is YYEEEE in the germline V gene. This CDR3 is 15 amino acids long. The chain's CDR3 is CASSSGVSGANVLTF. As DNA, the CDR3 is TGTGCCAGCAGCTCTGGAGTCTCTGGGGCCAACGTCCTGACTTTC.

V and J are TRBV19 and TRBJ2-7; 10 positions agree with TRBD2. The V and J ends lost 7 bases and 3 bases, in that order; junction bases with no gene match: 6. Germline V CDR1 and CDR2: LNHDA, SQIVND (reference sequence). The CDR3 contains 14 residues. The DNA for the CDR3 is TGTGCCAGTACAAGAACTAGCGGGAACTACGAGCAGTACTTC. This translates into CASTRTSGNYEQYF.

The CDR3 protein is CASSLITYNEQFF. Written as DNA, the CDR3 is TGTGCCAGCAGCTTGATAACCTACAATGAGCAGTTCTTC. This chain joins TRBV5-6 and TRBJ2-1; D ambiguous. Germline lookup yields CDR1 SGHDT and CDR2 YYEEEE. The CDR3 extends over 13 amino acids. Trimming removed 1 base at V and 2 bases at J, with 4 bases between.

The chain joins TRBV15 to TRBJ1-1; 7 nucleotides agree with TRBD1. The CDR3 totals 14 residues. From germline, CDR1 is LNHNV and CDR2 YYDKDF (reference sequence). Trimming at V came to 3 bases and at J to 3 bases, leaving 4 bases not matched to a gene. The DNA for the CDR3 is TGTGCCACCAGCAGGGACAGGCGGGACACTGAAGCTTTCTTT. Its translation: CATSRDRRDTEAFF.